The 12 T cell receptor beta chains given below trace back to one sample, sequenced in a study of cytomegalovirus exposure and HLA in healthy donors. The PCR had 60 Vbeta and 13 Jbeta primers. Profiled with immunoSEQ multiplex PCR; TCRdb holds only in-frame clones, not every one. The sample includes about 130,000 clones. Input material: PBMCs. The receptors here all came from an older woman in good health and CMV-seronegative.

The chain has TRBV2 and TRBJ1-4, with 7 bases that match TRBD1. The V segment lost 5 bases and the J segment 8 bases; nucleotides outside the gene matches: 17. From germline, CDR1 is SNHLY and CDR2 FYNNEI. This CDR3 comprises 17 residues. The CDR3 DNA follows: TGTGCCAGCAGTCGACAGGGTTTCGGTCGTAACGTGGAAAAACTGTTTTTT. Its translation: CASSRQGFGRNVEKLFF.

J is TRBJ2-7 and V is TRBV6-5; 8 bases are a match to TRBD1. CDR3 size: 15 residues. J gave up 2 bases and V 5 bases, and 8 bases lay outside the gene matches. Germline V CDR1 and CDR2: MNHEY, SVGAGI. CDR3 coding DNA: TGTGCCAGCAGTAAGGACAGGGAAAGTACCTACGAGCAGTACTTC. As protein: CASSKDRESTYEQYF.

The chain links TRBV9 to TRBJ2-5; D gene ambiguous. This CDR3 is 16 amino acids long. Germline V gene sequence: CDR1 SGDLS, CDR2 YYNGEE. V lost 0 bases to trimming and J lost 0 bases, with 12 bases between them. CDR3 DNA: TGTGCCAGCAGCGTAGGGGTAGCCCCGTACCAAGAGACCCAGTACTTC. Encoded protein: CASSVGVAPYQETQYF.

V is TRBV10-1 and J is TRBJ2-7; perhaps TRBD1 as D (5 bases). This CDR3 comprises 13 residues. V lost 1 base to trimming and J lost 10 bases, with 14 bases between them. In germline, CDR1 is WNHNN, CDR2 SYGVQD (reference sequence). CDR3 bases: TGCGCCAGCAGTGAGTTCCAGGGCCGTGGTCAGTACTTC. This codes for CASSEFQGRGQYF.

The V call is TRBV5-6, the J call TRBJ2-5; D perhaps matches TRBD1 (6 bases). CDR3 length: 15 residues. Deletions cut 4 bases from V and 11 bases from J, with 24 bases between. Looked up from germline, CDR1 is SGHDT and CDR2 is YYEEEE. CDR3 sequence: CASSNEDRLLSGQYF. As DNA, the CDR3 is TGTGCCAGCAGCAACGAAGACAGGCTTCTCTCTGGGCAGTACTTC.

The rearrangement joins TRBV19 to TRBJ2-7, with 8 positions matching TRBD1. Germline CDR1 is LNHDA and CDR2 is SQIVND (reference sequence). The CDR3 runs 9 residues. CDR3 nucleotides: TGTGCCAGTAAAACAGGGGGATGGGTC. Encoded protein: CASKTGGWV.

The gene calls are TRBV5-6 and TRBJ2-1, with 8 positions matching TRBD2. Germline trimming cut 0 bases from V and 9 bases from J; bases unmatched to any gene: 5. CDR3 length: 14 residues. Per germline, CDR1 SGHDT and CDR2 YYEEEE. CDR3 protein: CASSLGTSIGEQFF. The CDR3 region has the DNA TGTGCCAGCAGCTTGGGGACTAGCATCGGTGAGCAGTTCTTC.

This chain uses TRBV5-1 with TRBJ2-5, with D uncertain. The CDR3 sequence is 14 residues long. V lost 4 bases and J lost 0, with 10 bases in between. Germline CDR1 and CDR2: SGHRS and YFSETQ. This chain's CDR3 is CASSPYGYQETQYF. CDR3 DNA: TGCGCCAGCAGCCCTTACGGGTACCAAGAGACCCAGTACTTC.

V and J are TRBV27 and TRBJ2-7, with D perhaps TRBD2 (5 bases). This CDR3 contains 12 residues. Trimming took 6 bases from V and 4 from J, leaving 10 bases between them. The V gene's germline CDR1 is MNHEY and CDR2 SMNVEV (reference sequence). The CDR3 sequence is CASRDYFYEQYF. The CDR3, as DNA: TGTGCCAGCAGAGACTATTTTTACGAGCAGTACTTC.

This sequence joins TRBV6-1 and TRBJ1-1; D is perhaps TRBD1 (5 bases). The CDR3 is 15 residues long. Germline V gene lookup returns CDR1 MNHNS and CDR2 SASEGT. Trimming cost V 3 bases and J 0 bases, with 11 bases left between them. For the CDR3, the DNA is TGTGCCAGCAGTGAGGTGGGGGGAATGAACACTGAAGCTTTCTTT. Protein product: CASSEVGGMNTEAFF.

This chain joins TRBV27 and TRBJ1-4; the D gene is possibly TRBD1 (5 bases). CDR3 size: 12 residues. CDR1 is MNHEY and CDR2 is SMNVEV in the germline V gene (reference sequence). V dropped 3 bases and J dropped 8 bases, with 7 bases sitting between them. DNA of the CDR3: TGTGCCAGCAGTTTTCGGGGGGAAAAACTGTTTTTT. Its protein product is CASSFRGEKLFF.

V gene TRBV4-1 combines with J gene TRBJ2-7; a possible D gene is TRBD2 (6 bases). Trimming removed 4 bases at V and 2 bases at J, with 12 bases between. Germline CDR1 MGHRA, CDR2 YSYEKL. The CDR3 length is 14 residues. Written as DNA, the CDR3 is TGCGCCAGCAGCCGGGGGACTCTCACCTACGAGCAGTACTTC. It yields the protein CASSRGTLTYEQYF.